The 10 T cell receptor beta chains below all came from one sample that was sequenced in a study of radiation and T cells in renal cell carcinoma (dated by TCRdb to between 2020 and 2021). To prepare the library, the immunoSEQ multiplex PCR assay was applied. TCRdb's version of the immuneACCESS table is confined to in-frame rearrangements and falls short of the full clone set. An unresolved V gene accounts for under half of the shortfall where checked; the remainder is of unknown origin. In this sample the table shows around 170,000 clones, about 87% of which occur a single time. Clones ranked in the top ten supply around 11% of the sample. The time point label, as the study defines it: blood 4 weeks post-SBRT, at nephrectomy. This sample's treatment or condition label indicates: 15 Gy SBRT to primary tumor, nephrectomy 4 weeks later. The specimen comprised blood, sampled from a patient whose treatment included radiotherapy and nephrectomy. The receptors stem from a woman aged 45-59 years with renal cell carcinoma.

V usage is TRBV5-1 and J usage is TRBJ2-3, with unresolved D. Per germline, CDR1 SGHRS and CDR2 YFSETQ. The CDR3 runs 15 residues. V dropped 3 bases and J dropped 2 bases, with 13 bases sitting between them. CDR3 in DNA: TGCGCCAGCAGCTCAAGGTCTCAGGCCACAGATACGCAGTATTTT. Amino acid sequence: CASSSRSQATDTQYF.

The chain links TRBV6-1 to TRBJ2-7; D ambiguous. V was clipped by 6 bases and J by 2 bases, with 14 bases between them. CDR3 length equals 14 residues. Germline CDR1 reads MNHNS; CDR2 reads SASEGT. The CDR3 nucleotides are TGTGCCAGCAGCCCCTCTTCGGGCACCTACGAGCAGTACTTC. Amino acid sequence: CASSPSSGTYEQYF.

The rearrangement uses TRBV5-1 and TRBJ2-1, with D possibly being TRBD2 (5 bases). Germline-derived CDR1 and CDR2 are SGHRS and YFSETQ. CDR3 size: 15 residues. The ends were cut back, 0 bases at V and 3 bases at J, with 10 bases in the middle. The CDR3: CASSLATGNYNEQFF. The CDR3 DNA is TGCGCCAGCAGCTTGGCGACGGGGAACTACAATGAGCAGTTCTTC.

Here the CDR3 reads CATSRDRQSGANVLTF. DNA of the CDR3: TGTGCCACCAGCAGAGATCGGCAGTCTGGGGCCAACGTCCTGACTTTC. V is TRBV15 and J is TRBJ2-6, with D uncertain. The CDR3 spans 16 residues. Germline assignment: CDR1 LNHNV and CDR2 YYDKDF (reference sequence). V was pared by 0 bases and J by 1 base, with 7 bases between.

The gene calls are TRBV2 and TRBJ1-2; 7 bases align to TRBD1. This CDR3 has 13 amino acids. CDR1 SNHLY and CDR2 FYNNEI come from the germline V gene. After removal of 6 bases from V and 2 bases from J, the junction contained 3 bases not matched to a gene. The CDR3 region is CASRKGQNYGYTF. CDR3 DNA sequence: TGTGCCAGCAGGAAGGGACAGAACTATGGCTACACCTTC.

The rearrangement links TRBV6-5 to TRBJ1-2; D unclear. Trimming took 5 bases from V and 2 from J, leaving 15 bases between them. The CDR3 is made up of 15 amino acids. Germline CDR1 MNHEY, CDR2 SVGAGI. The CDR3 coding sequence is TGTGCCAGCAGTACCTTGGGCCCCGGCAACTATGGCTACACCTTC. It yields the protein CASSTLGPGNYGYTF.

This rearrangement joins TRBV7-2 to TRBJ1-1, with no clear D. The CDR3 has 13 residues. Trimming shortened V by 6 bases and J by 1 base, and 9 bases separated the two germline ends. The germline CDR1 and CDR2 sequences are SGHTA and FQGNSA. DNA for the CDR3: TGTGCCAGCAGGGAGCAGCGGAACACTGAAGCTTTCTTT. As protein: CASREQRNTEAFF.

The chain links TRBV5-1 to TRBJ1-1, with D possibly TRBD1 on 5 matching bases. The germline V gene encodes CDR1 SGHRS and CDR2 YFSETQ. There are 14 residues in the CDR3. With 0 bases removed from V and 4 bases from J, the gap between germline ends came to 10 bases. As DNA, the CDR3 is TGCGCCAGCAGCTTGGCCGGGACCTCCACTGAAGCTTTCTTT. It specifies CASSLAGTSTEAFF.

This rearrangement joins TRBV19 to TRBJ2-2, with D possibly TRBD1 on 6 matching bases. Germline CDR1 and CDR2: LNHDA and SQIVND (reference sequence). The CDR3 runs 17 residues. V gave up 8 bases and J gave up 0 bases, with 19 bases separating them. The CDR3 bases are TGTGCCAGTGATACAAGCCACAGGGTCCCGAACACCGGGGAGCTGTTTTTT. It encodes CASDTSHRVPNTGELFF. The complete variable domain, with remaining parts taken from reference TRBV19 and TRBJ2-2, reads DGGITQSPKYLFRKEGQNVTLSCEQNLNHDAMYWYRQDPGQGLRLIYYSQIVNDFQKGDIAEGYSVSREKKESFPLTVTSAQKNPTAFYLCASDTSHRVPNTGELFFGEGSRLTVL.

This chain links TRBV6-1 with TRBJ2-3, with 7 bases matching TRBD1. The germline V gene has CDR1 MNHNS and CDR2 SASEGT. Losses at the gene ends were 9 bases for V and 5 bases for J; bases not matched to a gene: 8. There are 13 residues in the CDR3. The CDR3 region is CASVTGWLDTQYF. As DNA, the CDR3 is TGTGCCAGTGTGACAGGGTGGTTAGATACGCAGTATTTT.